The rows below give T cell receptor beta chains drawn from one sample of a study of post-analysis software for immune sequencing data. TCRdb redid the calling of the PCR reads with MiXCR, one entry per CDR3 protein. The sample carries roughly 730,000 distinct CDR3 sequences, roughly 27% recorded once. Sequences were obtained from blood. The receptors originated from a girl aged 5-17 years with multiple sclerosis. The CDR3 runs from the conserved cysteine through the conserved F or W. Each record gives: D gene, V gene, CDR3 length, J gene, clone size, CDR3 protein, CDR3 DNA. A D gene is named only where the DNA matches it firmly. Some rows have no size entry. The others give once, few or many, or a class for an expanded clone.

d_gene: .; v_gene: TRBV6-6; len: 14; j_gene: TRBJ1-1; abundance: few; CDR3aa: CASRPIGEVTEAFF; CDR3nt: TGTGCCAGTCGTCCCATAGGGGAGGTCACTGAAGCTTTCTTT
d_gene: .; v_gene: TRBV4-2; len: 13; j_gene: TRBJ2-2; abundance: few; CDR3aa: CASSQVGGGELFF; CDR3nt: TGTGCCAGCAGCCAAGTGGGCGGCGGGGAGCTGTTTTTT
d_gene: .; v_gene: TRBV7-2; len: 11; j_gene: TRBJ2-1; abundance: .; CDR3aa: CASSPTGDQFF; CDR3nt: TGTGCCAGCAGCCCTACTGGCGATCAGTTCTTC
d_gene: .; v_gene: TRBV27; len: 11; j_gene: TRBJ2-4; abundance: few; CDR3aa: CASSLKDIQYF; CDR3nt: TGTGCCAGCAGTTTGAAGGACATTCAGTACTTC
d_gene: TRBD2; v_gene: TRBV7-2; len: 15; j_gene: TRBJ2-1; abundance: many; CDR3aa: CASSKLAGGSNEQFF; CDR3nt: TGTGCCAGCAGCAAACTAGCGGGGGGAAGCAATGAGCAGTTCTTC
d_gene: .; v_gene: TRBV12-3/TRBV12-4; len: 14; j_gene: TRBJ1-3; abundance: .; CDR3aa: CASSKWTSGNTIYF; CDR3nt: TGTGCCAGCAGTAAATGGACTTCTGGAAACACCATATATTTT
d_gene: TRBD2; v_gene: TRBV10-3; len: 15; j_gene: TRBJ2-7; abundance: .; CDR3aa: CAIGRGTSGSNEQYF; CDR3nt: TGTGCCATCGGCAGGGGGACTAGCGGGAGTAACGAGCAGTACTTC
d_gene: .; v_gene: TRBV7-8; len: 14; j_gene: TRBJ1-2; abundance: .; CDR3aa: CASSAYKSNYGYTF; CDR3nt: TGTGCCAGCAGCGCCTACAAGAGCAACTATGGCTACACCTTC
d_gene: .; v_gene: TRBV29-1; len: 13; j_gene: TRBJ1-2; abundance: .; CDR3aa: CSVEDQGSVGYTF; CDR3nt: TGCAGCGTTGAAGATCAAGGAAGTGTAGGCTACACCTTC
d_gene: .; v_gene: TRBV2; len: 12; j_gene: TRBJ1-2; abundance: .; CDR3aa: CASKPEGDGHTF; CDR3nt: TGTGCCAGCAAGCCGGAAGGGGATGGCCACACCTTC
d_gene: TRBD2; v_gene: TRBV20-1; len: 21; j_gene: TRBJ2-4; abundance: .; CDR3aa: CSARDTRLAEAGTLAKNIQYF; CDR3nt: TGCAGTGCTAGAGACACACGACTAGCGGAAGCGGGGACCCTAGCCAAAAACATTCAGTACTTC
d_gene: .; v_gene: TRBV12-3/TRBV12-4; len: 16; j_gene: TRBJ1-1; abundance: .; CDR3aa: CASSPGPGLLRTEAFF; CDR3nt: TGTGCCAGTAGCCCCGGGCCAGGGCTCCTAAGGACTGAAGCTTTCTTT
d_gene: .; v_gene: TRBV10-3; len: 14; j_gene: TRBJ1-2; abundance: few; CDR3aa: CAILREGLSSGYTF; CDR3nt: TGTGCCATCCTGAGGGAGGGACTCTCTAGTGGCTACACCTTC
d_gene: .; v_gene: TRBV5-5; len: 14; j_gene: TRBJ2-7; abundance: .; CDR3aa: CASSFSPGPYEQYF; CDR3nt: TGTGCCAGCAGCTTTTCGCCCGGCCCCTACGAGCAGTACTTC
d_gene: .; v_gene: TRBV12-3/TRBV12-4; len: 16; j_gene: TRBJ2-1; abundance: few; CDR3aa: CASSLWGGASGNEQFF; CDR3nt: TGTGCCAGCAGTTTATGGGGGGGGGCCTCGGGGAATGAGCAGTTCTTC
d_gene: .; v_gene: TRBV6-5; len: 17; j_gene: TRBJ2-7; abundance: once; CDR3aa: CASSYPVTVRSSYEQYF; CDR3nt: TGTGCCAGCAGTTACCCCGTCACGGTCCGCTCCTCCTACGAGCAGTACTTC
d_gene: TRBD2; v_gene: TRBV20-1; len: 13; j_gene: TRBJ2-7; abundance: few; CDR3aa: CNAFGGSSYEQYF; CDR3nt: TGCAATGCGTTCGGCGGGAGCTCCTACGAGCAGTACTTC
d_gene: .; v_gene: TRBV3-1; len: 15; j_gene: TRBJ1-4; abundance: .; CDR3aa: CASSQDGRSHEKLFF; CDR3nt: TGTGCCAGCAGCCAAGATGGCAGGAGCCATGAAAAACTGTTTTTT